These 10 T cell receptor beta chains share one sample of origin, sequenced in a study of radiotherapy plus CTLA-4 blockade in lung cancer. The assay was immunoSEQ multiplex PCR, and TCRdb's table has in-frame clones only and misses some. The sample consists of some 73,000 clones, roughly 74% of them appearing once. The sequences come from peripheral blood, collected from a patient treated with radiotherapy plus ipilimumab. The origin of the receptors is a human donor with non-small cell lung cancer whose response to radiotherapy plus ipilimumab could not be evaluated.

The gene calls are TRBV18 and TRBJ1-4, with D tentatively TRBD1 (5 bases). V was clipped by 2 bases and J by 2 bases, with 12 bases between them. The CDR3 totals 16 residues. Germline CDR1 is KGHSH and CDR2 is LQKENI. CDR3 loop: CASSPYGGVTNEKLFF. The CDR3 bases are TGTGCCAGCTCACCATACGGAGGGGTGACTAATGAAAAACTGTTTTTT. Variable domain in full (rest from reference TRBV18 and TRBJ1-4): NAGVMQNPRHLVRRRGQEARLRCSPMKGHSHVYWYRQLPEEGLKFMVYLQKENIIDESGMPKERFSAEFPKEGPSILRIQQVVRGDSAAYFCASSPYGGVTNEKLFFGSGTQLSVL.

This rearrangement joins TRBV4-1 to TRBJ2-7; TRBD2 agrees at 14 bases. The J segment lost 4 bases and the V segment lost 0 bases, leaving 5 bases of the junction unmatched. Germline lookup yields CDR1 MGHRA and CDR2 YSYEKL. The CDR3 spans 17 residues. The DNA for the CDR3 is TGCGCCAGCAGCCAAGAAGGGACTAGCGGGAGTTCATACGAGCAGTACTTC. Its protein product is CASSQEGTSGSSYEQYF.

The rearrangement links TRBV19 to TRBJ1-1; weak D call: TRBD1 (6 bases). The CDR3 has 13 amino acids. The V end lost 5 bases, the J end lost 4 bases, and 11 bases lay between the germline ends. Germline CDR1 is LNHDA and CDR2 is SQIVND (reference sequence). The CDR3 DNA reads TGTGCCAGTAGTGAACAGGGTGGCACTGAAGCTTTCTTT. This codes for CASSEQGGTEAFF. Together with reference TRBV19 and TRBJ1-1, the CDR3 gives the full variable domain: DGGITQSPKYLFRKEGQNVTLSCEQNLNHDAMYWYRQDPGQGLRLIYYSQIVNDFQKGDIAEGYSVSREKKESFPLTVTSAQKNPTAFYLCASSEQGGTEAFFGQGTRLTVV.

J is TRBJ1-4 and V is TRBV4-2; TRBD1 matches at 8 bases. This CDR3 contains 15 residues. The J segment lost 8 bases and the V segment lost 4 bases, leaving 9 bases of the junction unmatched. From germline, CDR1 is LGHNA and CDR2 YNFKEQ. The CDR3 DNA is TGTGCCAGCAGCCCAGACAGGGGAAGGGAGGAAAAACTGTTTTTT. As protein: CASSPDRGREEKLFF.

This chain links TRBV19 with TRBJ1-1; D is perhaps TRBD1 (5 bases). Trimming took 8 bases from V and 3 from J, leaving 16 bases between them. The CDR3 extends over 14 amino acids. In germline, CDR1 is LNHDA, CDR2 SQIVND (reference sequence). The CDR3 coding sequence is TGTGCCAGTCGACCCCAGGGTAGGGACACTGAAGCTTTCTTT. This translates into CASRPQGRDTEAFF.

The rearrangement joins TRBV7-9 to TRBJ1-5; 7 bases align to TRBD1. The CDR3 is 15 residues long. J was trimmed by 0 bases and V by 5 bases; bases with no gene match: 4. Germline assignment: CDR1 SEHNR and CDR2 FQNEAQ (reference sequence). CDR3 loop: CASSPGGSSNQPQHF. The CDR3 bases are TGTGCCAGCAGCCCAGGGGGGAGTAGCAATCAGCCCCAGCATTTT.

The chain is built from TRBV4-1 and TRBJ2-7; TRBD1 matches 8 bases. Germline V gene lookup returns CDR1 MGHRA and CDR2 YSYEKL. The junction had 7 bases not matched to a gene; V was cut back by 0 bases and J by 3 bases. This CDR3 is built from 16 residues. CDR3 amino acids: CASSQDNRGTLYEQYF. The CDR3 DNA sequence: TGCGCCAGCAGCCAAGACAACAGGGGGACCCTCTACGAGCAGTACTTC.

On this clone itself: This clone may be a read error of a much larger clone one base away. V is TRBV6-4 and J is TRBJ2-2; D might be TRBD1 (6 bases). The CDR3 runs 14 residues. The germline gives CDR1 MRHNA, CDR2 SNTAGT. V was trimmed by 6 bases and J by 3 bases, leaving 11 bases between them. The DNA of the CDR3 is TGTGCCAGCAGCCTTGGACAGTACACCGGGGAGCTGTTTTTT. Translated, it gives CASSLGQYTGELFF.

The genes are TRBV6-5 and TRBJ1-1; unclear D gene. Germline loops: CDR1 MNHEY, CDR2 SVGAGI. The CDR3 totals 15 residues. The V gene lost 3 bases and the J gene lost 0 bases, with 11 bases spanning the gap. CDR3 region: CASSYLRNMNTEAFF. For the CDR3, the DNA is TGTGCCAGCAGTTATCTCAGGAATATGAACACTGAAGCTTTCTTT.

The rearrangement joins TRBV7-9 to TRBJ1-1; 9 bases align to TRBD1. The CDR3 length is 17 residues. The ends lost 5 bases at V and 0 bases at J; junction bases unmatched: 10. Germline loops: CDR1 SEHNR, CDR2 FQNEAQ (reference sequence). The CDR3 nucleotides read TGTGCCAGCAGCCCTAGACAGGGGGGACTCATGAACACTGAAGCTTTCTTT. It translates to CASSPRQGGLMNTEAFF.